This entry is about one T cell receptor beta chain. This sample is part of a study of cytomegalovirus exposure and HLA in healthy donors. Researchers ran the PCR with 60 Vbeta and 13 Jbeta primers. This table comes from immunoSEQ multiplex PCR, and its TCRdb copy is limited to in-frame clones, with some not included. The sample consists of about 120,000 clones, roughly 76% of them appearing once. With 4 bases clipped from V and 3 bases from J, the junction kept 11 bases outside the gene matches. The CDR3 has 19 amino acids. Germline CDR1 reads MGHRA; CDR2 reads YSYEKL. The chain couples TRBV4-1 to TRBJ2-6; 11 positions match TRBD1. The specimen was PBMCs. The clonotype originates from a woman aged 40 to 50 in good health and CMV-seropositive. CDR3 sequence (DNA): TGCGCCAGCAGCCGGCCTCCCGGACAGGGGGCAATTGGGGCCAACGTCCTGACTTTC. It specifies CASSRPPGQGAIGANVLTF.